This T cell receptor beta chain was captured in a study of early T cells in non-severe SARS-CoV-2 infection. Study-level points and caveats: Database matching using VDJdb favored anti-spike CD8 responses, with private and CD4 specificities left missing.

Attachment of unique molecular identifiers was made to individual cDNA molecules. Each CDR3 protein gets one entry after TCRdb re-called the 5' RACE reads with MiXCR. The repertoire includes 70,000 to 80,000 distinct CDR3 sequences, roughly an eighth of them detected once, and around 2.8% sits in the top ten. There are a few counts of this clonotype. The antigen is not known. Trimming removed 2 bases at V and 14 bases at J, with 18 bases between. The CDR3 loop spans 13 amino acids. Germline CDR1 is SGHAT and CDR2 is FQNNGV. V gene TRBV11-2 combines with J gene TRBJ1-2; D possibly corresponds to TRBD1 (6 bases). The TCR sequence derives from an adult who was a healthcare worker with PCR-confirmed SARS-CoV-2 infection or an uninfected control (not recorded which). This specimen was whole blood, taken at baseline. This chain's CDR3 is CASSLFSGHSPTF. CDR3 coding DNA: TGTGCCAGCAGCTTATTCTCGGGACACAGCCCGACCTTC.